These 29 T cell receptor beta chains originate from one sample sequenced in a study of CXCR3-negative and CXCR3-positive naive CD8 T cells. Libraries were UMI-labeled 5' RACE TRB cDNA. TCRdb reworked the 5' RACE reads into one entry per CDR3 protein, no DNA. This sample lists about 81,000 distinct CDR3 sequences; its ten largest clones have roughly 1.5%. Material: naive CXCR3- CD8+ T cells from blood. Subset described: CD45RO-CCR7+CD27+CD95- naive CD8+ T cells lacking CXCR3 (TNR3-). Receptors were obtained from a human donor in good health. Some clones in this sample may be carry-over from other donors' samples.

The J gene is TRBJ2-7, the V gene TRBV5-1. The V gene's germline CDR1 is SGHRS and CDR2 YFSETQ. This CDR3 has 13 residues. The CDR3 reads CASSLGHPYEQYF.

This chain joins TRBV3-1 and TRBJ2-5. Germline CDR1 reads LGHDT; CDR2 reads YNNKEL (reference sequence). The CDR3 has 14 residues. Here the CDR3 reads CASSQELDTETQYF.

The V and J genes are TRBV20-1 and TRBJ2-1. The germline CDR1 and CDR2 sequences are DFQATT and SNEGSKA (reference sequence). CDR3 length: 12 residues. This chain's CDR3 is CSATSSYNEQFF.

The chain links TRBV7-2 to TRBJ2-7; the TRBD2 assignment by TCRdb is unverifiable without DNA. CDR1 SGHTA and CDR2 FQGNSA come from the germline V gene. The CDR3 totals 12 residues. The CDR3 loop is CASSVRAGEQYF.

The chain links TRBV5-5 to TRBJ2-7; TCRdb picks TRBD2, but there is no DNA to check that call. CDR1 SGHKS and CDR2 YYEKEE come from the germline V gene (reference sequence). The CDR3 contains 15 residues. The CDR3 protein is CASRPPLAGVSEQYF.

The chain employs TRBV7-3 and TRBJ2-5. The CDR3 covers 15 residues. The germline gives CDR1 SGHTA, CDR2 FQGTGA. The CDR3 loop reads CASSPFGGYQETQYF.

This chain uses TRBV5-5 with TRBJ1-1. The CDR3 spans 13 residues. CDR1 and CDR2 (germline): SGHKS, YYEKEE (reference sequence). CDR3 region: CASSLLAGPEAFF.

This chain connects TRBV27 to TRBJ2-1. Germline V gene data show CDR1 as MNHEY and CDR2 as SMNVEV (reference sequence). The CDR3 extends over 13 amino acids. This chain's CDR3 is CASSYTVYNEQFF.

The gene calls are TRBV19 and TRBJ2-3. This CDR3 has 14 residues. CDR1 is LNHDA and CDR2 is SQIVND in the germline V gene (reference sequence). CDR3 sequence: CASRFGMATDTQYF.

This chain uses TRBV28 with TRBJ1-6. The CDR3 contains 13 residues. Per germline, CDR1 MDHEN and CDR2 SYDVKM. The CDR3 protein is CASSLGENSPLHF.

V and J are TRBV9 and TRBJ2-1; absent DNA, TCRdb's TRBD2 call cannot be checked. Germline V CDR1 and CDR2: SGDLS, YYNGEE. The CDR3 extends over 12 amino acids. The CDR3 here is CASSVGGGEQFF.

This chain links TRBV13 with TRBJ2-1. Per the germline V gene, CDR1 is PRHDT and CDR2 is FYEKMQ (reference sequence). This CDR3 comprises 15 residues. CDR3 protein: CASSLTGYSYNEQFF.

CDR3 sequence reads: CASTPPGAYNEQFF. The rearrangement links TRBV12-3 or TRBV12-4 to TRBJ2-1; the D call from TCRdb, TRBD1, cannot be confirmed without DNA. This CDR3 has 14 residues.

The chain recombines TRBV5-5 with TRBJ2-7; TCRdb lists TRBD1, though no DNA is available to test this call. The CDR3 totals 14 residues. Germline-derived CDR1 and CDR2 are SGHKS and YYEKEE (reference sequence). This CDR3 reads CASSFPGQGDEQYF.

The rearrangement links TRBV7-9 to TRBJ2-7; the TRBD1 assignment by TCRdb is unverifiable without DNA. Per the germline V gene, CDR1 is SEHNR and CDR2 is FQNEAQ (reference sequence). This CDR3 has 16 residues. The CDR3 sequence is CASSWGTGGIAYEQYF.

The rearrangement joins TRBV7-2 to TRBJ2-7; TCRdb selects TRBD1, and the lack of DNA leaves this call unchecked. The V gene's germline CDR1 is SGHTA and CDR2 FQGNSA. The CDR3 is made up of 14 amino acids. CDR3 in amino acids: CASSLEGVPYEQYF.

The CDR3 spells CASSFNNRGPQFF. The rearrangement uses TRBV6-5 and TRBJ2-1; TCRdb selects TRBD1, and the lack of DNA leaves this call unchecked. Looked up from germline, CDR1 is MNHEY and CDR2 is SVGAGI. The CDR3 extends over 13 amino acids.

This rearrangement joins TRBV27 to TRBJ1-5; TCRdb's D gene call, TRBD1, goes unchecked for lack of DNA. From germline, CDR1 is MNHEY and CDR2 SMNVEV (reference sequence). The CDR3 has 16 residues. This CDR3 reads CASRQLGQGSNQPQHF.

The CDR3 region is CASSLPRGRVTGELFF. This sequence joins TRBV12-3 or TRBV12-4 and TRBJ2-2. This CDR3 region has 16 residues.

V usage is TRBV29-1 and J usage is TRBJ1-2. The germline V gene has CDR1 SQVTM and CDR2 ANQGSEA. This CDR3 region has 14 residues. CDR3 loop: CSVEDLEAGGGYTF.

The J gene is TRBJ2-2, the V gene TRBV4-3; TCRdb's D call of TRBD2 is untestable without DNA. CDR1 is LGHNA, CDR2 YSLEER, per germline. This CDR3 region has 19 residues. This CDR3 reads CASSQDATGTSGVTGELFF.

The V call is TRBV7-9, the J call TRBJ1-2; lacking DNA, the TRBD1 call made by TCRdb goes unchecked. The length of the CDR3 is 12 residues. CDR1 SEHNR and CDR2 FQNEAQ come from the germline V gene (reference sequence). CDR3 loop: CASSATGPPYTF. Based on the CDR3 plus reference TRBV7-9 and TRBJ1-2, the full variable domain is DTGVSQNPRHKITKRGQNVTFRCDPISEHNRLYWYRQTLGQGPEFLTYFQNEAQLEKSRLLSDRFSAERPKGSFSTLEIQRTEQGDSAMYLCASSATGPPYTFGSGTRLTVV.

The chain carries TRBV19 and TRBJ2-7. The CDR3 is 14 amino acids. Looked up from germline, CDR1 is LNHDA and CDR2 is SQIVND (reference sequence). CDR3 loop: CASSTLVRTYEQYF.

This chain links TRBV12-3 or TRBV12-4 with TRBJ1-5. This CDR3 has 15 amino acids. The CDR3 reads CASSLGSLSNQPQHF.

This chain's CDR3 is CATQGRQEPPYNEQFF. The chain joins TRBV12-3 or TRBV12-4 to TRBJ2-1; TCRdb's D gene call, TRBD2, goes unchecked for lack of DNA. This CDR3 contains 16 residues.

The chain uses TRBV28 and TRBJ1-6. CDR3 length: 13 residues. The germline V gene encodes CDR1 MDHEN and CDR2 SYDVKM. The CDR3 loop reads CASSGFYNSPLHF.

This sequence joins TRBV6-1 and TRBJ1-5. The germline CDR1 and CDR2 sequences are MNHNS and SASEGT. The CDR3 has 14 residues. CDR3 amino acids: CASSELGSDQPQHF.

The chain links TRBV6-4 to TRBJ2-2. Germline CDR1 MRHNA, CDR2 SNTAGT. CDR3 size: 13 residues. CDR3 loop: CASSRTNTGELFF.

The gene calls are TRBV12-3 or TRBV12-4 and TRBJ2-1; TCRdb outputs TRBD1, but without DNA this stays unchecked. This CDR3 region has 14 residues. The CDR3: CASSPPGGYHEQFF.